Listed here is a single T cell receptor beta chain. The sample comes from a study of blood T cell repertoires in COVID-19. Germline values: CDR1 SGHTA, CDR2 FQGTGA. The CDR3 runs to 16 residues. Trimming took 1 base from V and 1 from J, leaving 12 bases between them. Enrollees, roughly 18 to 90 years old, lived in about two dozen US areas. Grouping used clinical history reported by participants in a survey and questionnaire. Authors' methods: Amplified reference gene primers provided the basis for estimating nucleated cell counts. Only in-frame clones appear in the TCRdb table, and some are missing; sequencing was by immunoSEQ multiplex PCR. V and J calls and clone size come straight from that table; D and trimming were deduced from the DNA. Counted here are about 210,000 clones, 81% occurring once; the ten biggest clones make up 8.5% to 10%.

The clonotype comes from a woman in her forties or fifties with acute COVID-19. Material: PBMCs or T cells enriched from blood (not recorded which). V gene TRBV7-3 combines with J gene TRBJ2-3; possible D gene TRBD2, 5 bases. CDR3 sequence: CASSLSPSPGTDTQYF. In DNA, the CDR3 is TGTGCCAGCAGCTTAAGCCCTAGCCCGGGCACAGATACGCAGTATTTT.